This TCR beta chain comes out of a study of T cells after yellow fever vaccination. From the 5' RACE reads, TCRdb called clonotypes with MiXCR, one entry per CDR3 protein. The profile shows roughly 250,000 distinct CDR3 sequences, approximately 12% of them singletons. Germline V gene sequence: CDR1 MDHEN, CDR2 SYDVKM. V shed 5 bases, J shed 1 base, and the junction held 11 bases outside the gene matches. This CDR3 has 19 residues. This rearrangement joins TRBV28 to TRBJ2-3; TRBD2 matches at 14 bases. The clonotype comes from a man aged 30 to 39 who received the YFV17D yellow fever vaccine. Material: CD4+ T cells sorted from PBMCs, obtained 45 days after the yellow fever booster vaccination. CDR3 protein: CASSPTGLAGAAGTDTQYF. CDR3 nucleotide sequence: TGTGCCAGCAGTCCTACGGGACTAGCGGGAGCAGCTGGCACAGATACGCAGTATTTT.